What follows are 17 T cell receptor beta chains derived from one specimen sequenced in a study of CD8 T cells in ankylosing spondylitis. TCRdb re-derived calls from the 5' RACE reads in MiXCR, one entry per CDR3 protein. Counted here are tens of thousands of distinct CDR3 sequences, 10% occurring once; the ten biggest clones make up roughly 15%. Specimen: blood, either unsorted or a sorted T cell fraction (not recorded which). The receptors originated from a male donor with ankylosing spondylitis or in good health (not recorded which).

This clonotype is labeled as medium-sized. The CDR3 here is CASSLGDRVGYTF. The CDR3 DNA sequence: TGTGCCAGCAGCTTAGGAGACAGGGTTGGCTACACCTTC. The chain uses TRBV11-2 and TRBJ1-2, with 7 bases matching TRBD1. V shed 1 base and J 7 bases; nucleotides not matched to a gene: 3. This CDR3 has 13 residues. The V gene's germline CDR1 is SGHAT and CDR2 FQNNGV.

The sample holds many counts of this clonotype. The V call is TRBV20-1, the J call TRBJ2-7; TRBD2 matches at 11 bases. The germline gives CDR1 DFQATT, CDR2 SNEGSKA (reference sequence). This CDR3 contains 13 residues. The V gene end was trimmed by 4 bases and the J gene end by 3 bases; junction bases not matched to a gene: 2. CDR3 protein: CSANLAGGYEQYF. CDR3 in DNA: TGCAGTGCTAATCTAGCGGGAGGCTACGAGCAGTACTTC.

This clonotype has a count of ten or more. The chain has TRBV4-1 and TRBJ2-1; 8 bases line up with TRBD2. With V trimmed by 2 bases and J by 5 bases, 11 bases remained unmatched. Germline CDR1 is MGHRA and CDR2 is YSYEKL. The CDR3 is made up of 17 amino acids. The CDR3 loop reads CASSQTHGLAGNNEQFF. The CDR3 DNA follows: TGCGCCAGCAGCCAAACACATGGACTAGCTGGGAACAATGAGCAGTTCTTC.

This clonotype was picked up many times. CDR3 protein: CASIHMGGGSYNEQFF. In DNA, the CDR3 is TGTGCCAGCATCCATATGGGGGGTGGATCCTACAATGAGCAGTTCTTC. This chain connects TRBV6-1 to TRBJ2-1; TRBD2 might be the D (6 bases). The germline CDR1 and CDR2 sequences are MNHNS and SASEGT. V lost 7 bases, J lost 1 base, and 17 bases lay in between. There are 16 residues in the CDR3.

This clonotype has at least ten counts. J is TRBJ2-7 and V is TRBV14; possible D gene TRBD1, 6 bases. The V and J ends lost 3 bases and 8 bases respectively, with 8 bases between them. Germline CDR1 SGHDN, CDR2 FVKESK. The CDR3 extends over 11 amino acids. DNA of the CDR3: TGTGCCAGCAGCCACGGGGACAAGCAGTACTTC. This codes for CASSHGDKQYF.

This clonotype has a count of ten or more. The CDR3 DNA reads TGTGCCAGCAGCTTAACTTCGGGGGGCGCGAACGGGGAGCTGTTTTTT. Translation: CASSLTSGGANGELFF. The chain joins TRBV7-3 to TRBJ2-2; D possibly corresponds to TRBD2 (7 bases). CDR1 is SGHTA and CDR2 is FQGTGA in the germline V gene. This CDR3 has 16 amino acids. Trimming stripped 0 bases from V and 7 bases from J, with 15 bases between.

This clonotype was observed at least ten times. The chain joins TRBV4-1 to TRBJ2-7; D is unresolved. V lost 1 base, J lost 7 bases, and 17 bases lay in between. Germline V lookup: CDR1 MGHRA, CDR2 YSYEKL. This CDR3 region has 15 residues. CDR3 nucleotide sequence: TGCGCCAGCAGCCAAGGGGCCTTTGGGTTCGGAGAGCAGTACTTC. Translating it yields CASSQGAFGFGEQYF.

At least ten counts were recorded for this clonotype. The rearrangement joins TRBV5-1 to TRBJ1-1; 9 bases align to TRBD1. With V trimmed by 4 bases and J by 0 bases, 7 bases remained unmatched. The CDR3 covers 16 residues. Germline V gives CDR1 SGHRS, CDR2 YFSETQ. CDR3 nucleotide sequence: TGCGCCAGCAGCCCGGGAACAGGGGGCGTGAACACTGAAGCTTTCTTT. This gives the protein CASSPGTGGVNTEAFF.

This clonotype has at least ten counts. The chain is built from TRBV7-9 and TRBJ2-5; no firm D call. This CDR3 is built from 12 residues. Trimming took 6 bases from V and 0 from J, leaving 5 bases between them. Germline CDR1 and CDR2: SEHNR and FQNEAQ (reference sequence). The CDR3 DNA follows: TGTGCCAGCAGACAGTACCAAGAGACCCAGTACTTC. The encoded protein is CASRQYQETQYF.

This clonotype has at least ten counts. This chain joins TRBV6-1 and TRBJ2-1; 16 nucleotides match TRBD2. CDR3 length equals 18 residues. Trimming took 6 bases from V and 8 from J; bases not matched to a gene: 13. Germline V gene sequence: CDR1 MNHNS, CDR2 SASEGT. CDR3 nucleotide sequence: TGTGCCAGCAGAACGGGATTGGGACTAGCGGGAGGGGGAGATGAGCAGTTCTTC. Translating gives CASRTGLGLAGGGDEQFF.

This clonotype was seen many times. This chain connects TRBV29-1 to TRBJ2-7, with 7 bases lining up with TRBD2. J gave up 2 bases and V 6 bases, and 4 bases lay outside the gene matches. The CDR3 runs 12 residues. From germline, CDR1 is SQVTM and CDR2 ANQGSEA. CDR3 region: CSVQRDTYEQYF. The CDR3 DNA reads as TGCAGCGTCCAGCGGGATACCTACGAGCAGTACTTC.

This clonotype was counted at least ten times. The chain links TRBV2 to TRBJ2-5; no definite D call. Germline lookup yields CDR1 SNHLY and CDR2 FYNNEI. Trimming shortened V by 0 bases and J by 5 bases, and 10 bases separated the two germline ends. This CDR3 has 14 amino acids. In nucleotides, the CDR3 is TGTGCCAGCAGTGAAGCTAGTGTTCGGGAGACCCAGTACTTC. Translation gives CASSEASVRETQYF.

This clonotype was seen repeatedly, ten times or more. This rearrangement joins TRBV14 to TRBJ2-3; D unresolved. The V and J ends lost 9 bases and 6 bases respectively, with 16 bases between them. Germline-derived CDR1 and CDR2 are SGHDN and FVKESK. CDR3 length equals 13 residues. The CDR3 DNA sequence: TGTGCCAGTACCCCCCTCGGTCGGGATACGCAGTATTTT. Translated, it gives CASTPLGRDTQYF.

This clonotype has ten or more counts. The CDR3 DNA sequence: TGCGCCAGCAGCCAAGGGGTCGGTGAGCAGTTCTTC. It is translated as CASSQGVGEQFF. The genes are TRBV4-1 and TRBJ2-1, with D unresolved. V dropped 1 base and J dropped 9 bases, with 7 bases sitting between them. Germline V gene sequence: CDR1 MGHRA, CDR2 YSYEKL. This CDR3 has 12 residues.

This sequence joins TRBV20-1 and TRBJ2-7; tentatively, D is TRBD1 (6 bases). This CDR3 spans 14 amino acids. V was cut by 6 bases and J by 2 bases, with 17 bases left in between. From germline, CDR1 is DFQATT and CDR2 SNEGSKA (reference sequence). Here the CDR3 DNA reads TGCAGTGCCCACCCCCCGGACAGAGCCTACGAGCAGTACTTC. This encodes CSAHPPDRAYEQYF.

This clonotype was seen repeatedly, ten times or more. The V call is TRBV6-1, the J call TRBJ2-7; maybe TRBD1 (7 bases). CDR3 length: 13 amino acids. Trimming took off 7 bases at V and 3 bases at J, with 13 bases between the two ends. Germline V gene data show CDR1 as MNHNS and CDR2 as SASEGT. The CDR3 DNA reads TGTGCCAGCACCCCCCAGGGGGGCTACGAGCAGTACTTC. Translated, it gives CASTPQGGYEQYF.

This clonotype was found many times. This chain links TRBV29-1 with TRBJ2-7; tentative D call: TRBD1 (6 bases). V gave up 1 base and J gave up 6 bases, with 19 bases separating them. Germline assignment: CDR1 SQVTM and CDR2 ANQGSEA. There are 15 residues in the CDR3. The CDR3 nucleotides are TGCAGCGTTGAAGGGCGGAGGCAGGGGAATTTCGAGCAGTACTTC. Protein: CSVEGRRQGNFEQYF.